The T cell receptor (beta chain) under discussion was sequenced for a study of cytomegalovirus exposure and HLA in healthy donors. Looking at the study overall: It was reported in a later analysis that the same platform had been used for the 120 or so validation repertoires as for the 666 first-cohort repertoires.

The V gene end was trimmed by 3 bases and the J gene end by 5 bases; junction bases not matched to a gene: 8. CDR1 is LGHNA, CDR2 YSLEER, per germline. This CDR3 has 18 residues. The study drew the donors from its roughly 120-subject validation cohort, separate from the roughly 700-subject first cohort. Sequencing was performed with immunoSEQ multiplex PCR; in TCRdb, only in-frame clones are kept and a portion is missing. The sample has more than 85,000 clones; over 85% are singletons. The study's findings and limits: The study labeled 180 or so TCR beta chains cytomegalovirus-associated.

Turning to this clone: Its antigen is as yet unknown.

Sequenced: PBMCs. The receptor comes from a woman aged 18-29 years in good health and CMV-seronegative. The rearrangement links TRBV4-3 to TRBJ2-2, with 14 bases that match TRBD2. The CDR3 loop reads CASSQRLAGGLDTGELFF. In DNA form, the CDR3 reads TGCGCCAGCAGCCAGAGACTAGCGGGGGGGCTAGATACCGGGGAGCTGTTTTTT.